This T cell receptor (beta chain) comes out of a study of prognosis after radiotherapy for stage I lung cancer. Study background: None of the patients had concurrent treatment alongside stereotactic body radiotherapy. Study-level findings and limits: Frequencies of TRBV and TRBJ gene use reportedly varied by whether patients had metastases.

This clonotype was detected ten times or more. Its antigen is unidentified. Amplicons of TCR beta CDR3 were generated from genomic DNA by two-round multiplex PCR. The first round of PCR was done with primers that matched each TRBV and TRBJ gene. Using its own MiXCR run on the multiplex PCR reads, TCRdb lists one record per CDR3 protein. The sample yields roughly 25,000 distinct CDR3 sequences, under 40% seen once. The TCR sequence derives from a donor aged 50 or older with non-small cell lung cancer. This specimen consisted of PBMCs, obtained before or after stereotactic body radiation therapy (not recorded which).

CDR3: CASSDRDSSTDTQYF. CDR3 nucleotides: TGTGCCAGCTCGGATAGGGACAGCAGCACAGATACGCAGTATTTT. The chain employs TRBV18 and TRBJ2-3; TRBD1 aligns across 7 bases. The CDR3 is made up of 15 amino acids. CDR1 is KGHSH and CDR2 is LQKENI in the germline V gene. V lost 6 bases and J lost 0; bases outside the gene matches: 6.